The T cell receptor beta chain described here comes from a study of T-cell reconstitution after alpha-beta-depleted transplantation in children. Preparing the TCRbeta library involved the use of unique molecular identifiers. Using its own MiXCR run on the PCR reads, TCRdb lists one record per CDR3 protein. The sample records 73,000 or so distinct CDR3 sequences, 4.9% being singletons. This clonotype was seen ten or more times. What it binds is unknown. Findings and caveats of the study: T cells produced anew were the main source of T-cell counts and diversity one year after transplant.

V shed 3 bases and J shed 5 bases, with 16 bases lying between them. The CDR3 runs 16 residues. This chain links TRBV12-3 or TRBV12-4 with TRBJ2-2, with D perhaps given as TRBD1 or TRBD2 (7 bases each). The specimen was PBMCs, mostly from graft donor cells, collected 180 days after TCRalphabeta/CD19-depleted stem cell transplant. This receptor was taken from a boy under two years old who had a stem cell transplant for acute myeloid leukemia, so the T cells may come from the graft donor. CDR3: CASSFSRGGLTGELFF. The CDR3 DNA is TGTGCCAGCAGTTTCAGCAGGGGGGGCCTGACCGGGGAGCTGTTTTTT.